This T cell receptor (beta chain) was sequenced during a study of cytomegalovirus exposure and HLA in healthy donors. PCR employed 60 Vbeta and 13 Jbeta primers. Sequenced by immunoSEQ multiplex PCR; TCRdb stores in-frame clones only, minus some. The table records some 130,000 clones, approximately 80% of them present only once. Sequenced material: PBMCs. This clonotype was obtained from a male donor in good health and CMV-seropositive.

DNA for the CDR3: TGCGCCAGCAGCTTGTCGGGACTAGCGGGAGGCTACAATGAGCAGTTCTTC. Protein sequence: CASSLSGLAGGYNEQFF. This chain uses TRBV5-1 with TRBJ2-1, with TRBD2 identical over 15 bases. CDR3 size: 17 residues. The germline gives CDR1 SGHRS, CDR2 YFSETQ. V trimming: 1 base; J trimming: 3 bases; junction bases outside the gene matches: 2.